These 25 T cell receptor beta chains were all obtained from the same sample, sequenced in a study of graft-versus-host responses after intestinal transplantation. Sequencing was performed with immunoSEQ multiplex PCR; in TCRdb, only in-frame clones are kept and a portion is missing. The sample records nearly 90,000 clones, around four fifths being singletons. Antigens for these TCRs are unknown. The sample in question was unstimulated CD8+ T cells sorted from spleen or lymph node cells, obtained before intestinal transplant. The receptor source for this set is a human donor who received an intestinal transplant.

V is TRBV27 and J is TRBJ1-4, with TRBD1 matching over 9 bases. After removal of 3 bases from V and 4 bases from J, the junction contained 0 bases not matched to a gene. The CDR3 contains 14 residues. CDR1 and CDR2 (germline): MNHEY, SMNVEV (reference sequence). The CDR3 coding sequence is TGTGCCAGCAGTTTGACAGGGGGTAATGAAAAACTGTTTTTT. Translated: CASSLTGGNEKLFF.

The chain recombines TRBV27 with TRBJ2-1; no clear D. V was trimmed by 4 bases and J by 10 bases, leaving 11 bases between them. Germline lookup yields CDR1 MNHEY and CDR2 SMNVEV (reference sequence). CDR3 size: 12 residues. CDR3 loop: CASSSPAREQFF. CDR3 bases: TGTGCCAGCAGTTCCCCAGCTCGCGAGCAGTTCTTC.

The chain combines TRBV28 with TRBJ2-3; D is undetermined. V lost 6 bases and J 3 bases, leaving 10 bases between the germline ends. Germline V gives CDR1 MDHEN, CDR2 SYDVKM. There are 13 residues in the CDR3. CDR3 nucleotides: TGTGCCAGCAGCCCGGATTGGACAGATACGCAGTATTTT. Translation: CASSPDWTDTQYF.

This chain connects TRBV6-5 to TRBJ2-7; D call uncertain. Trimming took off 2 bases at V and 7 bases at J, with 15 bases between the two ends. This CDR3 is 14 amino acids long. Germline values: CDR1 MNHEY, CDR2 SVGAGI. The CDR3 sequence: CASSYGPGPREQYF. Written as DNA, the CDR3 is TGTGCCAGCAGTTACGGCCCAGGCCCACGAGAGCAGTACTTC.

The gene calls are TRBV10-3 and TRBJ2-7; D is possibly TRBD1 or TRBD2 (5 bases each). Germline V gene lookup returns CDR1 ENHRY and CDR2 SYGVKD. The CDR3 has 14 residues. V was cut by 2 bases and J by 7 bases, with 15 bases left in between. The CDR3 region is CAISEVGTPREQYF. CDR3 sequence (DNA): TGTGCCATCAGTGAGGTCGGGACCCCCAGGGAGCAGTACTTC.

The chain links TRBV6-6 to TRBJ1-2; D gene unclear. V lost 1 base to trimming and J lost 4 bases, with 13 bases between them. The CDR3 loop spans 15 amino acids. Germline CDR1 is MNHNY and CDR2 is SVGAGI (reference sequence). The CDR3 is CASSYFGTDLYGYTF. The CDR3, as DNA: TGTGCCAGCAGTTACTTCGGCACAGATCTCTATGGCTACACCTTC.

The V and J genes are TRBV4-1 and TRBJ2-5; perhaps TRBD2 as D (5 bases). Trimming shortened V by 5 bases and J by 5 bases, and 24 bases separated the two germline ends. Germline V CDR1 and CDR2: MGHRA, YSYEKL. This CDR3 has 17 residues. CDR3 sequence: CASSSSPMVGEQETQYF. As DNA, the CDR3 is TGCGCCAGCAGCTCCTCCCCTATGGTCGGGGAGCAGGAGACCCAGTACTTC.

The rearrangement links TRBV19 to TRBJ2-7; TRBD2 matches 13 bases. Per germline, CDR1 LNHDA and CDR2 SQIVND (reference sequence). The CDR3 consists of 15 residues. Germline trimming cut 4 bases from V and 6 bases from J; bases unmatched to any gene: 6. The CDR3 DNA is TGTGCCAGTAGTAGCGAGACTAGCGGGAGGTTCGAGCAGTACTTC. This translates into CASSSETSGRFEQYF.

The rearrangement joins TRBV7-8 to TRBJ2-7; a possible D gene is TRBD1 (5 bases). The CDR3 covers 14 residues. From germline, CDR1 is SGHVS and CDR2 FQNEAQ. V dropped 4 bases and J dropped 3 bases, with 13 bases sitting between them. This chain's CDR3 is CASSSDTQHYEQYF. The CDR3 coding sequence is TGTGCCAGCAGCTCGGACACTCAACACTACGAGCAGTACTTC.

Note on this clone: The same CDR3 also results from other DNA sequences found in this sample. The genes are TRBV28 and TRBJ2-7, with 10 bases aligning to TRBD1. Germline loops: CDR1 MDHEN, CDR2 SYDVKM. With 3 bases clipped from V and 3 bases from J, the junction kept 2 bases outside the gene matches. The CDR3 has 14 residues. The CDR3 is CASSFRDRGYEQYF. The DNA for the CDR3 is TGTGCCAGCAGTTTCCGGGACAGGGGCTACGAGCAGTACTTC.

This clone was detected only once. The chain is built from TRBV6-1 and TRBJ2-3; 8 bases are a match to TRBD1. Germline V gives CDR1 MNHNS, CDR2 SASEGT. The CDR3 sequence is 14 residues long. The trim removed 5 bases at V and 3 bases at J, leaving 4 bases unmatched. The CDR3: CASSTRTGTDTQYF. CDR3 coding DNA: TGTGCCAGCAGTACCCGGACAGGGACAGATACGCAGTATTTT.

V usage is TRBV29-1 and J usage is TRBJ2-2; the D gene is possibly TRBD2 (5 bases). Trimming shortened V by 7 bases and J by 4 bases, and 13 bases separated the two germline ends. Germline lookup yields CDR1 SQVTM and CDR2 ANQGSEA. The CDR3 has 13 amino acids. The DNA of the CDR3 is TGCAGCGCAACTGGGAGAACCACCGGGGAGCTGTTTTTT. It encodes CSATGRTTGELFF.

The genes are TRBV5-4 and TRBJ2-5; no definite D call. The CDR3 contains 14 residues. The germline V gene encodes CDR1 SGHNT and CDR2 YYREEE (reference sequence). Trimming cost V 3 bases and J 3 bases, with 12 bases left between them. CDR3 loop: CASSSGDSEETQYF. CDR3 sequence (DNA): TGTGCCAGCAGCTCCGGAGACTCAGAAGAGACCCAGTACTTC.

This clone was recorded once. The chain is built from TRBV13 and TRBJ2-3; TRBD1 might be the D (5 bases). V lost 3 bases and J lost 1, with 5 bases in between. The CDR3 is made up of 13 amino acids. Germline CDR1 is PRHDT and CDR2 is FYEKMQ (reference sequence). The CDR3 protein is CASSFRGTDTQYF. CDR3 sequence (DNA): TGTGCCAGCAGCTTCAGGGGCACAGATACGCAGTATTTT. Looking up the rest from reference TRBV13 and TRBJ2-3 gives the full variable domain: AAGVIQSPRHLIKEKRETATLKCYPIPRHDTVYWYQQGPGQDPQFLISFYEKMQSDKGSIPDRFSAQQFSDYHSELNMSSLELGDSALYFCASSFRGTDTQYFGPGTRLTVL.

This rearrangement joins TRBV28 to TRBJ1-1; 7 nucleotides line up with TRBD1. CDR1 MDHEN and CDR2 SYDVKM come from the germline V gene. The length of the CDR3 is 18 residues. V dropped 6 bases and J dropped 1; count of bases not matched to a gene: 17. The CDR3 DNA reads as TGTGCCAGCAGCCCAGGGGGGGGCTTGATGGAGTCGAACACTGAAGCTTTCTTT. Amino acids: CASSPGGGLMESNTEAFF.

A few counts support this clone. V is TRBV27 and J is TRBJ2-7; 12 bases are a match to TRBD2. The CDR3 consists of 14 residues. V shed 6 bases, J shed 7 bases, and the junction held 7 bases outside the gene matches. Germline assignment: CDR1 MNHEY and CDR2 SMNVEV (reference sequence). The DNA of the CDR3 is TGTGCCAGCAGGCTAGCGGGGGGGCCGGTGGAGCAGTACTTC. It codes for CASRLAGGPVEQYF.

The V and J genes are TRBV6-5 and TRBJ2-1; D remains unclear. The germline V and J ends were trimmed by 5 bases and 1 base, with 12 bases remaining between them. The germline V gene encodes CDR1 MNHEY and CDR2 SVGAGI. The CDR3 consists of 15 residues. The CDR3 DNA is TGTGCCAGCAGTCCCGACCCCATTTCCTACAATGAGCAGTTCTTC. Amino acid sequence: CASSPDPISYNEQFF.

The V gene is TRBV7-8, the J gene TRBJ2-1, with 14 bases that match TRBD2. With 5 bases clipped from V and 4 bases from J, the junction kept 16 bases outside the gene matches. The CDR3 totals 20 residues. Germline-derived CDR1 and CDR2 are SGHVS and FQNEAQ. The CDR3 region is CASSPWGGLAGDGVYNEQFF. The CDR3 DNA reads TGTGCCAGCAGCCCATGGGGGGGACTAGCGGGAGACGGGGTTTACAATGAGCAGTTCTTC.

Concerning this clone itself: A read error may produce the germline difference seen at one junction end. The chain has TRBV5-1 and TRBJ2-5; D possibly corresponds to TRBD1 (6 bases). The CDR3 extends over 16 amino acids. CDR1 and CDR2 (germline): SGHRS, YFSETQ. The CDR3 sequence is CASSSYRVAHQEAQYF. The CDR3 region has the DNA TGCGCCAGCAGCTCTTACAGGGTGGCGCATCAAGAGGCCCAGTACTTC.

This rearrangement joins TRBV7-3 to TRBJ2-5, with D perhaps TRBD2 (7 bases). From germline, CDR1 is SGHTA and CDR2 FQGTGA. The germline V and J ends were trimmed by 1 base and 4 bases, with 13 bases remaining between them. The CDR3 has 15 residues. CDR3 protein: CASSLIGGLRETQYF. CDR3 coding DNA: TGTGCCAGCAGCTTAATCGGGGGGCTTAGAGAGACCCAGTACTTC.

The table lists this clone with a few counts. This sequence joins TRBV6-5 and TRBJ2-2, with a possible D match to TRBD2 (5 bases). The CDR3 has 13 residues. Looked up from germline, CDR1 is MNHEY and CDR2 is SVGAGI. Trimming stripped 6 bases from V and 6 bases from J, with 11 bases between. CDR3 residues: CASSLDGAGELFF. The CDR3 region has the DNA TGTGCCAGCAGCCTGGACGGGGCCGGGGAGCTGTTTTTT.

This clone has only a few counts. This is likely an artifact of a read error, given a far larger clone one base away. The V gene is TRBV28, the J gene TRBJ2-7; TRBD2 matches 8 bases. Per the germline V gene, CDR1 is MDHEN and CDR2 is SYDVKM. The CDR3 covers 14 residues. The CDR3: CASSPTSERDEQCF. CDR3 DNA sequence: TGTGCCAGCAGCCCGACTAGCGAACGGGACGAGCAGTGCTTC.

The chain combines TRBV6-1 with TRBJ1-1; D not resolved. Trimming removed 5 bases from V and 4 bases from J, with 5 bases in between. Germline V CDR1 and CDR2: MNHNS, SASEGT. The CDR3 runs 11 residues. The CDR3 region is CASSFGTEAFF. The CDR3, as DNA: TGTGCCAGCAGTTTCGGCACTGAAGCTTTCTTT.

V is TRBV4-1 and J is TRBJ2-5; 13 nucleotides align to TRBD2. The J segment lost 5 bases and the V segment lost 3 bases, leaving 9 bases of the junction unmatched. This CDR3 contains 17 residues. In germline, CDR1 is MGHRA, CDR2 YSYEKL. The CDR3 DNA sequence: TGCGCCAGCAGCCAGGGGGGACTAGCGGGGCTTGGGGAGACCCAGTACTTC. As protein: CASSQGGLAGLGETQYF.

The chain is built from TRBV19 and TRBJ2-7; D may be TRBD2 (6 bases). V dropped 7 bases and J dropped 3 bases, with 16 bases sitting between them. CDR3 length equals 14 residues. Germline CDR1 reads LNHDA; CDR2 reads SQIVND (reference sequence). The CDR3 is CASKPSGLLYEQYF. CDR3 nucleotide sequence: TGTGCCAGTAAACCCTCGGGACTTCTCTACGAGCAGTACTTC.